This T cell receptor (beta chain) was identified in a study of cytomegalovirus exposure and HLA in healthy donors. Overall study context: Some 85 million unique TCRs, all from HLA-typed donors, were included in an early release of the data. Study-level points and caveats: It was reported that the classifier diagnosed cytomegalovirus status with high specificity and sensitivity in both the original and validation cohorts. Among TCR beta chains, those listed as cytomegalovirus-associated numbered some 160.

Amplification used 60 Vbeta primers and 13 Jbeta primers. TCRdb keeps only in-frame clones here, not all; method: immunoSEQ multiplex PCR. The sample lists 200,000 to 250,000 clones, approximately 84% occurring once. As regards this clone: Antigen: not known.

CDR1 and CDR2 from the germline V gene are GTSNPN and SVGIG (reference sequence). Trimming took off 2 bases at V and 2 bases at J, with 12 bases between the two ends. This CDR3 spans 14 amino acids. The sample taken for sequencing was PBMCs. The sequence derives from a woman aged 40 to 50 in good health and CMV-seronegative. The chain joins TRBV30 to TRBJ1-2, with no clear D. The CDR3 region has the DNA TGTGCCTGGAGTCAGCCGGGAGAAAACTATGGCTACACCTTC. The encoded protein is CAWSQPGENYGYTF.